This T cell receptor beta chain is from a study of shared clonotypes between healthy human individuals. Background on the study: Plates per donor: three CD4 naive, three CD4 memory, two CD8 naive, one CD8 memory.

Repertoires were generated with immunoSEQ multiplex PCR, while TCRdb's copy carries only in-frame clones and drops some. Here the sample spans about 820,000 clones, around 93% being singletons. CDR1 SGHRS and CDR2 YFSETQ come from the germline V gene. Trimming took off 0 bases at V and 0 bases at J, with 26 bases between the two ends. CDR3 size: 21 residues. CD45RO-negative, CCR7-positively selected cells formed the naive CD8 fraction, excluding terminally differentiated effector memory CD45RA+ cells. Sequencing was carried out using naive CD8+ T cells sorted from blood. The chain links TRBV5-1 to TRBJ2-3; D is uncertain. This TCR derives from a man aged 25 to 40 in good health. CDR3 DNA sequence: TGCGCCAGCAGCTTGGCCAACGCGACCCAAGGGCAGAGCGCGAGCACAGATACGCAGTATTTT. Its protein product is CASSLANATQGQSASTDTQYF.